A single sample gave rise to the 23 T cell receptor beta chains below, sequenced in a study of circulating and synovial CD4+ cells in juvenile arthritis. Using immunoSEQ multiplex PCR, the repertoire was profiled, and TCRdb retains in-frame clones only, with some absent. The table lists around 17,000 clones, under 95% of them singletons, with less than 0.95% in the top ten. The material sequenced was CD4+ T cells from blood. The receptors were sampled from a human donor with juvenile idiopathic arthritis.

The chain couples TRBV7-9 to TRBJ2-1; D perhaps matches TRBD1 (6 bases). The germline V gene has CDR1 SEHNR and CDR2 FQNEAQ (reference sequence). There are 19 residues in the CDR3. Trimming pared 5 bases from V and 9 bases from J, leaving 32 bases between. CDR3 residues: CASSPGSFQGYLVVREQFF. In nucleotides, the CDR3 is TGTGCCAGCAGCCCGGGGTCGTTCCAGGGGTATTTGGTGGTACGTGAGCAGTTCTTC. The full variable domain, with the rest looked up from reference TRBV7-9 and TRBJ2-1, is DTGVSQNPRHKITKRGQNVTFRCDPISEHNRLYWYRQTLGQGPEFLTYFQNEAQLEKSRLLSDRFSAERPKGSFSTLEIQRTEQGDSAMYLCASSPGSFQGYLVVREQFFGPGTRLTVL.

This rearrangement joins TRBV5-6 to TRBJ2-7; D is unresolved. The CDR3 is 14 amino acids. The germline V gene encodes CDR1 SGHDT and CDR2 YYEEEE. The V end lost 3 bases, the J end lost 2 bases, and 12 bases lay between the germline ends. CDR3 sequence reads: CASSSPPVTYEQYF. The DNA for the CDR3 is TGTGCCAGCAGCTCCCCCCCTGTTACCTACGAGCAGTACTTC.

V usage is TRBV7-2 and J usage is TRBJ2-5; TRBD2 might be the D (5 bases). Trimming pared 5 bases from V and 4 bases from J, leaving 11 bases between. CDR3 length: 13 amino acids. CDR1 and CDR2 from the germline V gene are SGHTA and FQGNSA. CDR3 nucleotide sequence: TGTGCCAGCAGCCAGCGGACCATAGAGACCCAGTACTTC. Translating it yields CASSQRTIETQYF.

The chain recombines TRBV19 with TRBJ1-1, with D perhaps TRBD1 (5 bases). Germline V gene sequence: CDR1 LNHDA, CDR2 SQIVND (reference sequence). The CDR3 is 13 residues long. Between the trimmed V and J ends, which lost 8 bases and 4 bases, there was a span of 14 bases. In DNA, the CDR3 is TGTGCCAGTTCAGGGTTGGTGGGCACTGAAGCTTTCTTT. Protein product: CASSGLVGTEAFF.

As concerns this clone: Sequence at one end of the junction differs from germline and may be a read error. This chain joins TRBV6-6 and TRBJ1-2, with D perhaps TRBD1 (6 bases). CDR3 length: 10 residues. In germline, CDR1 is MNHNY, CDR2 SVGAGI (reference sequence). CDR3 in DNA: TGTGCCAGCAGTGAAGGGGGAGAGGTGTTC. It encodes CASSEGGEVF.

The chain has TRBV27 and TRBJ2-1; 9 bases align to TRBD1. The length of the CDR3 is 16 residues. From germline, CDR1 is MNHEY and CDR2 SMNVEV (reference sequence). Trimming removed 3 bases from V and 9 bases from J; junction bases left unmatched: 12. The chain's CDR3 is CASSFDGTGRIGEQFF. The CDR3 nucleotides read TGTGCCAGCAGTTTCGATGGGACAGGGAGGATAGGTGAGCAGTTCTTC.

V and J are TRBV25-1 and TRBJ1-2; 7 bases are shared with TRBD1. Trimming at V came to 4 bases and at J to 8 bases, leaving 7 bases not matched to a gene. Germline CDR1 reads MGHDK; CDR2 reads SYGVNS. The CDR3 is 13 amino acids. CDR3 sequence (DNA): TGTGCCAGCAGTGTACGGGACAGCCGCGGCTACACCTTC. This translates into CASSVRDSRGYTF.

This clone was seen more than once but under ten times. One junction end does not reproduce the germline sequence, and a read error may be involved. The chain uses TRBV7-7 and TRBJ2-1, with D unclear. Germline-derived CDR1 and CDR2 are SSHAT and FNYEAQ (reference sequence). The CDR3 contains 13 residues. CDR3: CASSSTAYNEQFF. CDR3 nucleotides: TGTGCTAGCAGCTCCACCGCGTACAATGAGCAGTTCTTC.

In this sample, this clone turned up a few times. This chain uses TRBV19 with TRBJ2-4; no reliable D call. The CDR3 is 15 amino acids. The germline V gene encodes CDR1 LNHDA and CDR2 SQIVND (reference sequence). Trimming pared 5 bases from V and 3 bases from J, leaving 14 bases between. CDR3 coding DNA: TGTGCCAGTAGTCCAGGTGACCCCATCAAAAACATTCAGTACTTC. Translating gives CASSPGDPIKNIQYF.

Concerning this clone: Other DNA sequences of this sample code for an identical CDR3. The chain recombines TRBV2 with TRBJ1-6; D remains ambiguous. The germline V gene has CDR1 SNHLY and CDR2 FYNNEI. Trimming removed 7 bases from V and 0 bases from J, with 25 bases in between. CDR3 length equals 20 residues. The CDR3 here is CASNPVEGYLSSSYNSPLHF. CDR3 in DNA: TGTGCCAGCAACCCAGTGGAGGGATACCTTTCAAGCTCCTATAATTCACCCCTCCACTTT.

This chain joins TRBV4-2 and TRBJ2-3; D unresolved. CDR1 is LGHNA and CDR2 is YNFKEQ in the germline V gene. This CDR3 contains 14 residues. The V end was cut by 0 bases, the J end by 1 base, with 5 bases between. The CDR3 is CASSQDYRTDTQYF. The CDR3 coding sequence is TGTGCCAGCAGCCAAGACTACCGCACAGATACGCAGTATTTT.

V usage is TRBV5-1 and J usage is TRBJ1-1, with a weak D call TRBD1 (6 bases). CDR3 length: 14 residues. Trimming shortened V by 0 bases and J by 5 bases, and 11 bases separated the two germline ends. Germline assignment: CDR1 SGHRS and CDR2 YFSETQ. The CDR3 protein is CASSLGGLGTEAFF. CDR3 sequence (DNA): TGCGCCAGCAGCTTGGGGGGGCTTGGGACTGAAGCTTTCTTT.

The rearrangement joins TRBV7-2 to TRBJ2-1, with D unclear. The length of the CDR3 is 13 residues. Trimming removed 5 bases at V and 4 bases at J, with 9 bases between. Per germline, CDR1 SGHTA and CDR2 FQGNSA. CDR3 protein: CASSPQYYNEQFF. Written as DNA, the CDR3 is TGTGCCAGCAGCCCGCAGTATTACAATGAGCAGTTCTTC.

V gene TRBV4-3 combines with J gene TRBJ1-1; 9 bases agree with TRBD1. The length of the CDR3 is 20 residues. Germline lookup yields CDR1 LGHNA and CDR2 YSLEER. After removal of 0 bases from V and 4 bases from J, the junction contained 18 bases not matched to a gene. The CDR3 protein is CASSQDPPTTGGRGSTEAFF. The CDR3 DNA is TGCGCCAGCAGCCAAGACCCCCCTACGACAGGGGGTAGAGGTAGCACTGAAGCTTTCTTT.

This clone is a singleton in its sample. The chain joins TRBV11-1 to TRBJ2-4, with 9 bases identical to TRBD2. The junction had 10 bases not matched to a gene; V was cut back by 5 bases and J by 2 bases. This CDR3 is built from 17 residues. Germline values: CDR1 SGHAT, CDR2 FQDESV (reference sequence). This chain's CDR3 is CASSLGGLAGTKNIQYF. For the CDR3, the DNA is TGTGCCAGCAGCCTAGGGGGGCTAGCGGGGACCAAAAACATTCAGTACTTC.

This chain connects TRBV9 to TRBJ2-7; 8 nucleotides line up with TRBD2. The V segment lost 4 bases and the J segment 4 bases; nucleotides outside the gene matches: 7. Looked up from germline, CDR1 is SGDLS and CDR2 is YYNGEE. The CDR3 covers 14 residues. CDR3 DNA sequence: TGTGCCAGCAGCCCCACCGGGACTAGATACGAGCAGTACTTC. As protein: CASSPTGTRYEQYF.

This chain joins TRBV18 and TRBJ2-2; TRBD1 matches 8 bases. The J segment lost 4 bases and the V segment lost 6 bases, leaving 7 bases of the junction unmatched. The CDR3 runs 15 residues. Germline-derived CDR1 and CDR2 are KGHSH and LQKENI. Here the CDR3 DNA reads TGTGCCAGCTCGCTAGGACAGGGAGTCACCGGGGAGCTGTTTTTT. It encodes CASSLGQGVTGELFF.

The chain combines TRBV5-6 with TRBJ2-3; TRBD1 agrees at 7 bases. The CDR3 is made up of 17 amino acids. Per the germline V gene, CDR1 is SGHDT and CDR2 is YYEEEE. V shed 2 bases and J 1 base; nucleotides not matched to a gene: 10. CDR3 bases: TGTGCCAGCAGCTTAAAGAAGGGGGCGAAAGGCACAGATACGCAGTATTTT. It codes for CASSLKKGAKGTDTQYF.

The chain joins TRBV7-6 to TRBJ2-3; 12 positions agree with TRBD2. Trimming cost V 4 bases and J 3 bases; bases outside gene matches: 8. The CDR3 spans 17 residues. CDR1 is SGHVS, CDR2 FNYEAQ, per germline. As DNA, the CDR3 is TGTGCCAGCAGCTCCACACTAGCGGGAGGATTTACAGATACGCAGTATTTT. Translating gives CASSSTLAGGFTDTQYF.

The rearrangement uses TRBV5-1 and TRBJ2-7; 8 bases fit TRBD2. The V gene end was trimmed by 4 bases and the J gene end by 5 bases; junction bases not matched to a gene: 8. This CDR3 contains 14 residues. In germline, CDR1 is SGHRS, CDR2 YFSETQ. In nucleotides, the CDR3 is TGCGCCAGCAGCATGCTCCAGCGGGAGAACGAGCAGTACTTC. It is translated as CASSMLQRENEQYF.

The genes are TRBV6-1 and TRBJ2-5; the match to TRBD2 covers 7 bases. The assigned J gene may be wrong: the sequence end matches TRBJ2-7 better. CDR1 and CDR2 (germline): MNHNS, SASEGT. This CDR3 is built from 15 residues. The CDR3 region is CASSEAPREVREQYF. The CDR3 DNA reads as TGTGCCAGCAGTGAAGCGCCCCGGGAGGTCCGCGAGCAGTACTTC.

This clone occurred once. The chain has TRBV4-3 and TRBJ2-1, with D hard to call. Trimming stripped 3 bases from V and 4 bases from J, with 4 bases between. The CDR3 length is 12 residues. Germline loops: CDR1 LGHNA, CDR2 YSLEER. The CDR3 DNA reads as TGCGCCAGCAGCCAGCGGTACAATGAGCAGTTCTTC. As protein: CASSQRYNEQFF.

The J gene is TRBJ1-5, the V gene TRBV30, with a tentative D call TRBD1 (6 bases). V was trimmed by 2 bases and J by 5 bases, leaving 13 bases between them. The CDR3 spans 14 residues. Looked up from germline, CDR1 is GTSNPN and CDR2 is SVGIG (reference sequence). The CDR3: CAWSQGQDYQPQHF. CDR3 nucleotides: TGTGCCTGGAGTCAGGGGCAGGATTATCAGCCCCAGCATTTT.